Below, 23 T cell receptor beta chains from the same sample are listed, as sequenced in a study of blood T cell repertoires in COVID-19 (dated by TCRdb to the early 2020s). The library was produced with the immunoSEQ multiplex PCR assay. In TCRdb, the immuneACCESS table is reduced to in-frame sequences with V and J assigned. These tables do not hold every clone; where another copy was compared, an unresolved V gene accounts for under half, and the others remain unexplained. The sample contains around 180,000 clones, roughly 88% of them found a single time. The top ten clonotypes cover over 7% of the sample. The sample taken for sequencing was PBMCs or T cells enriched from blood (not recorded which). These receptors originate from a woman aged 25-40 years who had recovered from COVID-19.

This clone was picked up a small number of times. CDR3 loop: CASSPDRGRGGYTF. CDR3 DNA sequence: TGTGCCAGCAGCCCAGACAGGGGGCGGGGTGGCTACACCTTC. The genes are TRBV11-2 and TRBJ1-2; 10 bases align to TRBD1. Germline V gene data show CDR1 as SGHAT and CDR2 as FQNNGV. This CDR3 comprises 14 residues. The trim removed 5 bases at V and 7 bases at J, leaving 7 bases unmatched. The whole variable domain, filled in from reference TRBV11-2 and TRBJ1-2, reads EAGVAQSPRYKIIEKRQSVAFWCNPISGHATLYWYQQILGQGPKLLIQFQNNGVVDDSQLPKDRFSAERLKGVDSTLKIQPAKLEDSAVYLCASSPDRGRGGYTFGSGTRLTVV.

The chain joins TRBV7-7 to TRBJ2-5; possible D gene TRBD2, 6 bases. Germline assignment: CDR1 SSHAT and CDR2 FNYEAQ (reference sequence). V was cut by 5 bases and J by 2 bases, with 21 bases left in between. There are 17 residues in the CDR3. CDR3 loop: CASSRSSRGTGQETQYF. CDR3 DNA sequence: TGTGCCAGCAGCCGAAGTAGTCGGGGGACGGGACAAGAGACCCAGTACTTC.

The chain is built from TRBV27 and TRBJ2-5; a weak D match, TRBD1 (6 bases). Between the trimmed V and J ends, which lost 2 bases and 4 bases, there was a span of 23 bases. Germline assignment: CDR1 MNHEY and CDR2 SMNVEV (reference sequence). The CDR3 runs to 18 residues. The CDR3 DNA follows: TGTGCCAGCAGTTTAGGGCACAGCAGGGGACGGATGGTAGAGACCCAGTACTTC. Its protein is CASSLGHSRGRMVETQYF.

The chain links TRBV6-6 to TRBJ1-5, with no clear D. Looked up from germline, CDR1 is MNHNY and CDR2 is SVGAGI (reference sequence). The V and J ends lost 7 bases and 6 bases respectively, with 13 bases between them. The length of the CDR3 is 13 residues. The CDR3 DNA sequence: TGTGCCAGCAACCGGGATTCGGGTCAGCCCCAGCATTTT. Translated, it gives CASNRDSGQPQHF.

J is TRBJ2-3 and V is TRBV19, with D possibly TRBD1 on 5 matching bases. This CDR3 comprises 13 residues. Germline CDR1 reads LNHDA; CDR2 reads SQIVND (reference sequence). V lost 3 bases and J 6 bases, leaving 10 bases between the germline ends. The CDR3 region has the DNA TGTGCCAGTAGTATTTTCAGGGCCGATACGCAGTATTTT. Residues: CASSIFRADTQYF.

The chain has TRBV19 and TRBJ2-3; 12 bases are shared with TRBD1. CDR3 length: 16 amino acids. V dropped 5 bases and J dropped 5; count of bases not matched to a gene: 8. CDR1 and CDR2 from the germline V gene are LNHDA and SQIVND (reference sequence). The CDR3 DNA reads TGTGCCAGTAGTGTTCCGGGACAGGGGGCCGGAGATACGCAGTATTTT. Its translation is CASSVPGQGAGDTQYF.

This chain connects TRBV12-3 or TRBV12-4 to TRBJ1-1; 7 bases are shared with TRBD1. V lost 7 bases, J lost 6 bases, and 5 bases stayed unmatched. This CDR3 region has 12 residues. The CDR3 nucleotides are TGTGCCAGCACCAACCAGGGGGCTGAAGCTTTCTTT. Protein sequence: CASTNQGAEAFF.

The rearrangement joins TRBV6-5 to TRBJ2-5; 8 nucleotides match TRBD1. Losses at the gene ends were 5 bases for V and 4 bases for J; bases not matched to a gene: 9. The CDR3 loop spans 15 amino acids. Germline CDR1 MNHEY, CDR2 SVGAGI. The CDR3 region is CASSTLTGVLETQYF. The CDR3 DNA reads as TGTGCCAGCAGTACGTTGACAGGGGTATTAGAGACCCAGTACTTC.

This clone has a single count. The V and J genes are TRBV5-1 and TRBJ2-3, with a weak D call TRBD1 (5 bases). The CDR3 length is 14 residues. With 4 bases removed from V and 0 bases from J, the gap between germline ends came to 9 bases. CDR1 is SGHRS, CDR2 YFSETQ, per germline. CDR3: CASSDRTSTDTQYF. The CDR3 coding sequence is TGCGCCAGCAGCGACAGAACTAGCACAGATACGCAGTATTTT.

The chain couples TRBV3-1 (or the pseudogene TRBV3-2) to TRBJ2-2; weak D call: TRBD2 (6 bases). Germline values: CDR1 LGHDT, CDR2 YNNKEL (reference sequence). With 3 bases removed from V and 9 bases from J, the gap between germline ends came to 20 bases. CDR3 length: 16 amino acids. For the CDR3, the DNA is TGTGCCAGCAGCCAGGGGGACTCACGAGGAGGTAGGGAGCTGTTTTTT. Protein: CASSQGDSRGGRELFF.

This clone was counted a single time. This chain links TRBV25-1 with TRBJ1-1; no firm D call. The CDR3 is 15 amino acids. Per germline, CDR1 MGHDK and CDR2 SYGVNS. Trimming removed 6 bases at V and 1 base at J, with 15 bases between. The CDR3 reads CASRKPGTGNTEAFF. CDR3 in DNA: TGTGCCAGCAGGAAACCCGGTACGGGGAACACTGAAGCTTTCTTT.

J is TRBJ1-2 and V is TRBV28; a possible D gene is TRBD1 (6 bases). Germline V gene lookup returns CDR1 MDHEN and CDR2 SYDVKM. The V gene lost 6 bases and the J gene lost 4 bases, with 9 bases spanning the gap. This CDR3 has 12 amino acids. The CDR3 region is CASRRGGYGYTF. The CDR3, as DNA: TGTGCCAGCAGGAGAGGGGGCTATGGCTACACCTTC.

V usage is TRBV7-3 and J usage is TRBJ2-1; TRBD1 matches at 8 bases. Losses at the gene ends were 5 bases for V and 7 bases for J; bases not matched to a gene: 10. This CDR3 has 15 residues. Germline V gives CDR1 SGHTA, CDR2 FQGTGA. The DNA of the CDR3 is TGTGCCAGCAGCCCCACACGGACAGGGTTGAATGAGCAGTTCTTC. The encoded protein is CASSPTRTGLNEQFF.

V and J are TRBV19 and TRBJ2-1, with 8 bases fitting TRBD2. The CDR3 has 14 amino acids. V gave up 3 bases and J gave up 10 bases; unmatched junction bases: 8. Looked up from germline, CDR1 is LNHDA and CDR2 is SQIVND (reference sequence). The CDR3 nucleotides read TGTGCCAGTAGTATCCCAGCGGGAGCTCGAGAGCAGTTCTTC. Residues: CASSIPAGAREQFF. Looking up the rest from reference TRBV19 and TRBJ2-1 gives the full variable domain: DGGITQSPKYLFRKEGQNVTLSCEQNLNHDAMYWYRQDPGQGLRLIYYSQIVNDFQKGDIAEGYSVSREKKESFPLTVTSAQKNPTAFYLCASSIPAGAREQFFGPGTRLTVL.

The chain is built from TRBV9 and TRBJ1-3, with unresolved D. Between the trimmed V and J ends, which lost 9 bases and 8 bases, there was a span of 9 bases. This CDR3 comprises 10 residues. Looked up from germline, CDR1 is SGDLS and CDR2 is YYNGEE. CDR3 in DNA: TGTGCCACCTACTCTGACACCATATATTTT. This gives the protein CATYSDTIYF.

V gene TRBV5-1 combines with J gene TRBJ2-7; 9 positions agree with TRBD2. The CDR3 runs 13 residues. CDR1 is SGHRS and CDR2 is YFSETQ in the germline V gene. Trimming at V came to 5 bases and at J to 5 bases, leaving 5 bases not matched to a gene. CDR3: CASRIAGDDEQYF. CDR3 nucleotide sequence: TGCGCCAGCAGAATAGCGGGAGACGACGAGCAGTACTTC.

This chain uses TRBV4-1 with TRBJ2-7; the D gene is possibly TRBD1 (5 bases). The germline V and J ends were trimmed by 1 base and 1 base, with 11 bases remaining between them. Germline lookup yields CDR1 MGHRA and CDR2 YSYEKL. CDR3 length equals 15 residues. The CDR3 nucleotides read TGCGCCAGCAGCCAAGTAGCAGGGCCGTCCTACGAGCAGTACTTC. It codes for CASSQVAGPSYEQYF.

The chain is built from TRBV4-2 and TRBJ1-1, with 9 bases that match TRBD1. Germline V CDR1 and CDR2: LGHNA, YNFKEQ. This CDR3 is 15 amino acids long. Trimming removed 2 bases from V and 9 bases from J; junction bases left unmatched: 10. CDR3 protein: CASSQRGTGIDKAFF. CDR3 DNA: TGTGCCAGCAGCCAACGAGGGACAGGGATCGATAAAGCTTTCTTT.

J is TRBJ2-6 and V is TRBV6-6; 9 nucleotides agree with TRBD1. With V trimmed by 5 bases and J by 0 bases, 8 bases remained unmatched. The CDR3 has 18 residues. Germline assignment: CDR1 MNHNY and CDR2 SVGAGI (reference sequence). CDR3 in DNA: TGTGCCAGCAGTCCGCACCCGGGACAGGGCTCTGGGGCCAACGTCCTGACTTTC. It translates to CASSPHPGQGSGANVLTF.

This clone was seen more than once but under ten times. The chain recombines TRBV19 with TRBJ2-7; 7 bases map to TRBD1. Germline V CDR1 and CDR2: LNHDA, SQIVND (reference sequence). V dropped 4 bases and J dropped 4; count of bases not matched to a gene: 7. This CDR3 is 14 amino acids long. The CDR3 sequence: CASSRGTALYEQYF. In DNA form, the CDR3 reads TGTGCCAGTAGTAGGGGGACAGCTCTATACGAGCAGTACTTC. The full variable domain, in which reference TRBV19 and TRBJ2-7 provide the parts outside the CDR3, is DGGITQSPKYLFRKEGQNVTLSCEQNLNHDAMYWYRQDPGQGLRLIYYSQIVNDFQKGDIAEGYSVSREKKESFPLTVTSAQKNPTAFYLCASSRGTALYEQYFGPGTRLTVT.

The chain uses TRBV11-2 and TRBJ2-5; D call uncertain. CDR3 length: 13 amino acids. V shed 3 bases and J shed 9 bases, with 14 bases lying between them. Germline assignment: CDR1 SGHAT and CDR2 FQNNGV. The CDR3 is CASSFQDQAPQYF. The CDR3 DNA is TGTGCCAGCAGCTTCCAAGACCAAGCGCCCCAGTACTTC.

The J gene is TRBJ2-3, the V gene TRBV30; no clear D gene. Germline V lookup: CDR1 GTSNPN, CDR2 SVGIG (reference sequence). This CDR3 contains 13 residues. V lost 3 bases and J lost 4, with 11 bases in between. The CDR3 coding sequence is TGTGCCTGGAGATTTCGATTAGCAGATACGCAGTATTTT. It translates to CAWRFRLADTQYF.

The chain carries TRBV28 and TRBJ2-1, with 9 bases that match TRBD1. This CDR3 comprises 15 residues. With V trimmed by 6 bases and J by 6 bases, 9 bases remained unmatched. CDR1 MDHEN and CDR2 SYDVKM come from the germline V gene. The CDR3 nucleotides read TGTGCCAGCAGGGACCGGGACAGGGATTCCAATGAGCAGTTCTTC. Its protein product is CASRDRDRDSNEQFF.